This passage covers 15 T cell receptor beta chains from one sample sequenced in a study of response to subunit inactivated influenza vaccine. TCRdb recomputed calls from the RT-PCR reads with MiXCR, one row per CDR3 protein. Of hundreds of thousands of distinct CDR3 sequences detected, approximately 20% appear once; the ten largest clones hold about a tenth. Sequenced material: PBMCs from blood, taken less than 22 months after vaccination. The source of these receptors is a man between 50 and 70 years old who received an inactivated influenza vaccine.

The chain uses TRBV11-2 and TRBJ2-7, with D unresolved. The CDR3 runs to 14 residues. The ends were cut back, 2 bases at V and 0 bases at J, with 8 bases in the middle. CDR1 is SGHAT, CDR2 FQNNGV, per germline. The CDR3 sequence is CASSLFLSSYEQYF. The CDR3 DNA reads TGTGCCAGCAGCTTATTTCTAAGCTCCTACGAGCAGTACTTC. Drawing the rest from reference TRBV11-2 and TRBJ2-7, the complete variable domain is EAGVAQSPRYKIIEKRQSVAFWCNPISGHATLYWYQQILGQGPKLLIQFQNNGVVDDSQLPKDRFSAERLKGVDSTLKIQPAKLEDSAVYLCASSLFLSSYEQYFGPGTRLTVT.

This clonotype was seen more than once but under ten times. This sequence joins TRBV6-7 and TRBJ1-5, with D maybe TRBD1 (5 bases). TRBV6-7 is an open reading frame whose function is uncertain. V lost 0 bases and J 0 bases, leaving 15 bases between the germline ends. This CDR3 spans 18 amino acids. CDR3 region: CASSYSLQSGDSNQPQHF. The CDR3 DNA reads TGTGCCAGCAGTTACTCGCTTCAGTCGGGGGATAGCAATCAGCCCCAGCATTTT.

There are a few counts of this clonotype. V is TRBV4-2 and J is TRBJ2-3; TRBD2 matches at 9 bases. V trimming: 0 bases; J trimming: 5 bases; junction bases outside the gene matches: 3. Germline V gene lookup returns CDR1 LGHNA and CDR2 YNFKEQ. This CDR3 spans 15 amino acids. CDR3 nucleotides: TGTGCCAGCAGCCAAGATACTAGCGGGCGAGATACGCAGTATTTT. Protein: CASSQDTSGRDTQYF.

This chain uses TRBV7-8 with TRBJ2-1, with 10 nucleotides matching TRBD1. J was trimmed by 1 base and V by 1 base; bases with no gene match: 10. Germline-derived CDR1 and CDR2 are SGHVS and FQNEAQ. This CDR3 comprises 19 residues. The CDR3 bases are TGTGCCAGCAGCTTAGGTCGGGACAGGGGACAATTATCCTACAATGAGCAGTTCTTC. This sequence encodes CASSLGRDRGQLSYNEQFF. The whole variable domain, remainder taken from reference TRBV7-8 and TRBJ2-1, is GAGVSQSPRYKVAKRGQDVALRCDPISGHVSLFWYQQALGQGPEFLTYFQNEAQLDKSGLPSDRFFAERPEGSVSTLKIQRTQQEDSAVYLCASSLGRDRGQLSYNEQFFGPGTRLTVL.

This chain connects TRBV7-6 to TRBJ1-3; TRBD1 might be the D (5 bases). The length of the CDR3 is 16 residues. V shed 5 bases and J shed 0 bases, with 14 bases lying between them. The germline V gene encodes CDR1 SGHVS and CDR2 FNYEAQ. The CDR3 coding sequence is TGTGCCAGCAGCCCAGGGCTATCCCACTCTGGAAACACCATATATTTT. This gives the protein CASSPGLSHSGNTIYF.

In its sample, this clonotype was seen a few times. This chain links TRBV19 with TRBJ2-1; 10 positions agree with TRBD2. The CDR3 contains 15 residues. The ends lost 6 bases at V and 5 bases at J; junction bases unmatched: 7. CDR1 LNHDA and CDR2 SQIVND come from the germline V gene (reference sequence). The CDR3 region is CASSATSGPHNEQFF. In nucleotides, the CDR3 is TGTGCCAGTAGCGCGACTAGCGGGCCCCACAATGAGCAGTTCTTC.

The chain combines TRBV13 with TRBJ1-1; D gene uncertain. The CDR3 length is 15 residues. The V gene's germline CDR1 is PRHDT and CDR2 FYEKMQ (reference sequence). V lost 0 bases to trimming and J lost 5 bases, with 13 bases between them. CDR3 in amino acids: CASSLGVWGRTEAFF. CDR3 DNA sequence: TGTGCCAGCAGCTTAGGGGTGTGGGGTCGTACTGAAGCTTTCTTT. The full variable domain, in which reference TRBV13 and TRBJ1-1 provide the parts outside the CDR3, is AAGVIQSPRHLIKEKRETATLKCYPIPRHDTVYWYQQGPGQDPQFLISFYEKMQSDKGSIPDRFSAQQFSDYHSELNMSSLELGDSALYFCASSLGVWGRTEAFFGQGTRLTVV.

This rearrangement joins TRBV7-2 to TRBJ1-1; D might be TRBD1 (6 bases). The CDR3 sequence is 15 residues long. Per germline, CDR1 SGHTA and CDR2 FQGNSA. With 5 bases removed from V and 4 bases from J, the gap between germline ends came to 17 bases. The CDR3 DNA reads TGTGCCAGCAGCCCTACCCGGGGGCAGGGCACTGAAGCTTTCTTT. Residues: CASSPTRGQGTEAFF.

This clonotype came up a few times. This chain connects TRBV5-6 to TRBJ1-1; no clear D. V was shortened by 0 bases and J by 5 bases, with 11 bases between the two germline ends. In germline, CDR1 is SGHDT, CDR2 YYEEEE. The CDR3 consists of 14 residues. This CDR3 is CASSLASFSTEAFF. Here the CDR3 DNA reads TGTGCCAGCAGCTTGGCGAGCTTCAGTACTGAAGCTTTCTTT.

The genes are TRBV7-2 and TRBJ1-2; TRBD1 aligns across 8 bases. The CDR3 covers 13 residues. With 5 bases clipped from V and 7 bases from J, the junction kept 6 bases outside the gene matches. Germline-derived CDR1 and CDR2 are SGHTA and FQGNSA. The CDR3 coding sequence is TGTGCCAGCAGCCAGGACAGGGCCGGTGGCTACACCTTC. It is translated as CASSQDRAGGYTF.

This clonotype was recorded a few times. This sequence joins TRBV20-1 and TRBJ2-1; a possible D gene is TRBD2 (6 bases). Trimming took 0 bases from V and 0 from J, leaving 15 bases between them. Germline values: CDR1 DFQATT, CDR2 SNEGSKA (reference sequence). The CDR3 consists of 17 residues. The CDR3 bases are TGCAGTGCTAGAGATTCGGACTACCGTAGCTCCTACAATGAGCAGTTCTTC. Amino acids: CSARDSDYRSSYNEQFF.

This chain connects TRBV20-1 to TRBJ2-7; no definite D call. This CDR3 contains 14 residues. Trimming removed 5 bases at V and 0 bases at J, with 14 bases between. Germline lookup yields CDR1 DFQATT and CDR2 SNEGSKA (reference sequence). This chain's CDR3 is CSAGRQSSSYEQYF. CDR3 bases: TGCAGTGCTGGCAGGCAAAGCAGCTCCTACGAGCAGTACTTC.

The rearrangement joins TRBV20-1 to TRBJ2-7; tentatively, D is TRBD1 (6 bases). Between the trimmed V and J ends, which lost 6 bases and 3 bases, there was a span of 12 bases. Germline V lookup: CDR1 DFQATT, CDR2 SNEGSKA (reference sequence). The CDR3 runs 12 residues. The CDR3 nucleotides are TGCAGTGCAAGGGACAACAACTACGAGCAGTACTTC. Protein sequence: CSARDNNYEQYF.

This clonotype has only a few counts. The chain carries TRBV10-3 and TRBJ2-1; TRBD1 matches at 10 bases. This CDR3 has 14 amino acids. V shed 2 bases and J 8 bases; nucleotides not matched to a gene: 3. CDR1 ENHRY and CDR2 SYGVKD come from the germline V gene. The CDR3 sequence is CAISEGDRGDEQFF. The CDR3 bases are TGTGCCATCAGTGAGGGGGACAGGGGCGATGAGCAGTTCTTC.

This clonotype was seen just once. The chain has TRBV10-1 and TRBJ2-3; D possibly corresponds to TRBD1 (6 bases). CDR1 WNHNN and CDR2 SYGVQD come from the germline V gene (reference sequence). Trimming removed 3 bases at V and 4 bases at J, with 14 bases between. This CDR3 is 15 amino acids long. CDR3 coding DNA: TGCGCCAGCAGTGATTACGACAGGCCTTCAGATACGCAGTATTTT. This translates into CASSDYDRPSDTQYF.